This TCR beta chain was captured by sequencing in a study of neurological immune-mediated disorders. The cDNA was generated through 5'RACE incorporating 10-nucleotide random UMIs. TCRdb reanalysed the 5' RACE reads using MiXCR and keeps one entry per CDR3 protein. Among fewer than 90,000 distinct CDR3 sequences listed, 10% were seen once. This clonotype was detected ten times or more. This CDR3 has 23 amino acids. J gave up 5 bases and V 0 bases, and 28 bases lay outside the gene matches. Germline V lookup: CDR1 MNHEY, CDR2 SVGAGI. The specimen sequenced was PBMCs. The chain recombines TRBV6-5 with TRBJ1-2; 9 bases map to TRBD1. The sequence was collected from a man aged 35 to 55 in good health. The CDR3 reads CASSYSTPLSFGETGGDGYGYTF. In DNA form, the CDR3 reads TGTGCCAGCAGTTACTCCACACCTCTCTCCTTCGGGGAAACAGGGGGCGACGGGTATGGCTACACCTTC.